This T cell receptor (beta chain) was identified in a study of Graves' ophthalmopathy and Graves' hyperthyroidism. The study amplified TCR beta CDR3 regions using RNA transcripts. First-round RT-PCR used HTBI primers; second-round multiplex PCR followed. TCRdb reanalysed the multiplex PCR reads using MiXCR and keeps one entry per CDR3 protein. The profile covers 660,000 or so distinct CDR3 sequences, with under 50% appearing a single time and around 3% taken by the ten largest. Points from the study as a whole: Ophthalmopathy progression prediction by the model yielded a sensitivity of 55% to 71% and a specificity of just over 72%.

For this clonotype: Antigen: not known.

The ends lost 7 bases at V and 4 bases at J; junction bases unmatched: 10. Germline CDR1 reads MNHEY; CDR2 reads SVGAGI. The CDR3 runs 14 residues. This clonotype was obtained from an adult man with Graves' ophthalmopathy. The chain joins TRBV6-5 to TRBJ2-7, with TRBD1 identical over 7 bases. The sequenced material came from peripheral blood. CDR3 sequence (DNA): TGTGCCAGCAACCTTGGGGACAGTAATTACGAGCAGTACTTC. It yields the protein CASNLGDSNYEQYF.